The T cell receptor (beta chain) under discussion was sequenced for a study of post-analysis software for immune sequencing data. For the study at large: Relapsing-remitting, secondary progressive and progressive-relapsing courses of multiple sclerosis were included.

Comment on this clonotype: Its matching antigen is unknown.

CDR1 and CDR2 (germline): MGHDK, SYGVNS. V lost 4 bases and J 1 base, leaving 11 bases between the germline ends. The CDR3 sequence is 14 residues long. Whole-study results and caveats: The study found TRBV5-6, TRBV5-1 and TRBV20-1 among five TRBV segments more frequent in patients than controls.

cDNA libraries for TCR beta contained unique molecular identifiers. MiXCR was run by TCRdb on the PCR reads, yielding one entry per CDR3 protein. This table has 650,000 to 850,000 distinct CDR3 sequences, approximately 53% appearing once. The receptor was isolated from a girl aged 5-17 years with multiple sclerosis. The chain links TRBV25-1 to TRBJ2-7; perhaps TRBD1 as D (6 bases). The specimen was blood. The CDR3 reads CASSGETGSYEQYF. The CDR3 region has the DNA TGTGCCAGCAGTGGGGAGACAGGTTCCTACGAGCAGTACTTC.